Below, 11 T cell receptor beta chains from the same sample are listed, as sequenced in a study of blood T cell repertoires in COVID-19. TCRdb's table, derived via immunoSEQ multiplex PCR, lists solely in-frame clones and lacks some. The sample comprises some 50,000 clones, more than 80% of which are singletons, and approximately 5.9% rests with the top ten. Sequences were obtained from peripheral blood. The receptors were sampled from a man between 65 and 85 years old with active COVID-19.

The genes are TRBV6-5 and TRBJ2-7; D possibly corresponds to TRBD2 (6 bases). Trimming pared 0 bases from V and 2 bases from J, leaving 14 bases between. Germline values: CDR1 MNHEY, CDR2 SVGAGI. CDR3 length: 16 residues. CDR3 DNA sequence: TGTGCCAGCAGTTACTCTGGGGGGATTAGGCCCTACGAGCAGTACTTC. Translating gives CASSYSGGIRPYEQYF.

The rearrangement joins TRBV19 to TRBJ2-2, with a possible D match to TRBD2 (5 bases). Per germline, CDR1 LNHDA and CDR2 SQIVND (reference sequence). The CDR3 extends over 12 amino acids. The ends were cut back, 6 bases at V and 7 bases at J, with 9 bases in the middle. CDR3 bases: TGTGCCAGTAGCGGGGAGAACGGGGAGCTGTTTTTT. This codes for CASSGENGELFF.

This chain uses TRBV6-6 with TRBJ2-1, with 14 bases aligning to TRBD2. Germline CDR1 is MNHNY and CDR2 is SVGAGI (reference sequence). This CDR3 is built from 15 residues. V was clipped by 5 bases and J by 9 bases; unmatched bases: 6. The CDR3 loop reads CASSQRLAGGREQFF. The CDR3 bases are TGTGCCAGCAGTCAGAGACTAGCGGGGGGGCGTGAGCAGTTCTTC.

The chain couples TRBV19 to TRBJ1-5, with a tentative D call TRBD1 (6 bases). CDR3 size: 14 residues. Per germline, CDR1 LNHDA and CDR2 SQIVND (reference sequence). The V end was cut by 8 bases, the J end by 0 bases, with 11 bases between. Here the CDR3 reads CASEGGGSNQPQHF. CDR3 coding DNA: TGTGCCAGTGAGGGAGGGGGTAGCAATCAGCCCCAGCATTTT.

The chain links TRBV4-3 to TRBJ2-1; no clear D. V lost 1 base to trimming and J lost 6 bases, with 7 bases between them. The CDR3 covers 13 residues. Looked up from germline, CDR1 is LGHNA and CDR2 is YSLEER. The CDR3 spells CASSQVQFNEQFF. CDR3 bases: TGCGCCAGCAGCCAAGTTCAGTTCAATGAGCAGTTCTTC.

This sequence joins TRBV6-5 and TRBJ2-4; D may be TRBD1 (7 bases). CDR3 size: 13 residues. The germline V gene encodes CDR1 MNHEY and CDR2 SVGAGI. Deletions cut 8 bases from V and 7 bases from J, with 15 bases between. CDR3 nucleotides: TGTGCCAGCGCCACGACAGGGACTAACATTCAGTACTTC. Its translation: CASATTGTNIQYF.

This chain joins TRBV10-3 and TRBJ1-5; maybe TRBD1 (6 bases). CDR3 length equals 17 residues. Trimming stripped 3 bases from V and 4 bases from J, with 19 bases between. The germline V gene encodes CDR1 ENHRY and CDR2 SYGVKD. CDR3 in amino acids: CAISDPTGKGSNQPQHF. CDR3 DNA sequence: TGTGCCATCAGTGACCCAACAGGGAAGGGGAGTAATCAGCCCCAGCATTTT.

The gene calls are TRBV23-1 and TRBJ2-3; the match to TRBD1 covers 8 bases. TRBV23-1 is annotated as an ORF whose role is uncertain. J gave up 3 bases and V 3 bases, and 8 bases lay outside the gene matches. The CDR3 loop spans 16 amino acids. In DNA, the CDR3 is TGCGCCAGCAGTCAGGACAGGGCTGTGGATACAGATACGCAGTATTTT. Protein product: CASSQDRAVDTDTQYF.

The chain carries TRBV19 and TRBJ2-1, with TRBD1 identical over 9 bases. Germline V gives CDR1 LNHDA, CDR2 SQIVND (reference sequence). The V and J ends lost 8 bases and 9 bases, in that order; junction bases with no gene match: 11. The CDR3 runs to 14 residues. This CDR3 is CASSPGQGVSEQFF. The DNA for the CDR3 is TGTGCCAGTTCCCCGGGACAGGGAGTAAGTGAGCAGTTCTTC.

V is TRBV6-1 and J is TRBJ1-2; 8 bases match TRBD1. The CDR3 consists of 16 residues. Looked up from germline, CDR1 is MNHNS and CDR2 is SASEGT. The V gene end was trimmed by 1 base and the J gene end by 5 bases; junction bases not matched to a gene: 9. CDR3 in DNA: TGTGCCAGCAGTGAAGGGTCAGGGGGCTCGGGGTATGGCTACACCTTC. Translation gives CASSEGSGGSGYGYTF.

The V gene is TRBV14, the J gene TRBJ2-1, with unresolved D. The ends were cut back, 0 bases at V and 9 bases at J, with 6 bases in the middle. The CDR3 has 12 amino acids. Germline V lookup: CDR1 SGHDN, CDR2 FVKESK. The CDR3 DNA sequence: TGTGCCAGCAGCCAAGACAAATTTGAGCAGTTCTTC. It codes for CASSQDKFEQFF.